This T cell receptor beta chain emerged from a study of blood T cell repertoires in COVID-19. Background on the study: Italy, Spain and the United States were the sources of the convalescent and acute COVID-19 samples. Sample material is recorded as cDNA or gDNA derived from T cells, B-cell-depleted T cells, or PBMCs.

Per the original methods: The authors estimated nucleated cell counts from reference gene primer amplification. TCRdb's copy holds only in-frame clones and misses some; the assay was immunoSEQ multiplex PCR. That table furnishes V, J and clone size, whereas the DNA furnished D and trimming. This table holds some 170,000 clones, over 80% found once. V gave up 2 bases and J gave up 4 bases, with 14 bases separating them. The CDR3 covers 15 residues. Per the germline V gene, CDR1 is LGHNA and CDR2 is YSLEER. The origin of this receptor is a woman in her 50s with acute or convalescent COVID-19. This chain joins TRBV4-3 and TRBJ1-2; D possibly corresponds to TRBD1 (5 bases). Source material: peripheral blood. This chain's CDR3 is CASSQSITGAYGYTF. The CDR3 coding sequence is TGCGCCAGCAGCCAATCTATCACAGGTGCCTATGGCTACACCTTC.